This is a list of T cell receptor beta chains from one sample in a study of blood T cell repertoires in COVID-19. The repertoire was sequenced with immunoSEQ multiplex PCR; TCRdb's copy has only in-frame clones and lacks some. The repertoire holds about 480,000 clones, with around 85% as singletons. Sequencing was done on a sample of PBMCs or T cells enriched from blood (not recorded which). These receptor sequences come from a woman aged 60-70 years who had recovered from COVID-19. CDR3s include the opening cysteine and the closing phenylalanine or tryptophan. A D gene is named only where the DNA matches it firmly. Clone size appears in some rows only: once, few, many, or a class for an expanded clone.

d_call | j_call | v_call | clone_size | cdr3_aa | cdr3_nt
- | TRBJ2-5 | TRBV21-1 | - | CASSKARRPETQYF | TGTGCCAGCAGCAAAGCACGCAGGCCGGAGACCCAGTACTTC
TRBD1 | TRBJ2-1 | TRBV11-3 | - | CASSPRDRSNEQFF | TGTGCCAGCAGCCCGCGGGACAGGTCAAATGAGCAGTTCTTC
- | TRBJ1-3 | TRBV6-2/TRBV6-3 | - | CASSLGSFSGNTIYF | TGTGCCAGCAGTCTCGGGAGCTTCTCTGGAAACACCATATATTTT
- | TRBJ2-4 | TRBV6-2/TRBV6-3 | - | CASSYSKDSRYF | TGTGCCAGCAGTTACTCGAAGGACAGTCGCTACTTC
TRBD1 | TRBJ2-2 | TRBV7-7 | - | CASSPRTGTDTGELFF | TGTGCCAGCAGCCCCAGGACAGGGACTGACACCGGGGAGCTGTTTTTT
- | TRBJ2-1 | TRBV19 | - | CASSVLRGYNEQFF | TGTGCCAGTAGTGTACTTAGGGGTTACAATGAGCAGTTCTTC
TRBD2 | TRBJ2-5 | TRBV7-2 | - | CASSAERGGQETQYF | TGTGCCAGCAGCGCCGAGCGGGGGGGCCAGGAGACCCAGTACTTC
TRBD1 | TRBJ1-1 | TRBV19 | - | CASSQDRDTEAFF | TGTGCCAGTAGCCAGGACAGGGACACTGAAGCTTTCTTT
- | TRBJ1-2 | TRBV6-5 | - | CASSYLGTSYGYTF | TGTGCCAGCAGTTACCTTGGGACTAGCTATGGCTACACCTTC
- | TRBJ1-4 | TRBV30 | once | CAWSVRGITNEKLFF | TGTGCCTGGAGTGTAAGGGGGATCACTAATGAAAAACTGTTTTTT
- | TRBJ2-3 | TRBV4-2 | - | CASSQVHTDTQYF | TGTGCCAGCAGCCAAGTCCACACAGATACGCAGTATTTT
- | TRBJ2-2 | TRBV21-1 | - | CASSALVDGDTGELFF | TGTGCCAGCAGCGCCCTGGTCGACGGGGACACCGGGGAGCTGTTTTTT
TRBD1 | TRBJ1-1 | TRBV2 | - | CASSLIRTGATEAFF | TGTGCCAGCAGCCTTATCCGGACAGGGGCGACTGAAGCTTTCTTT
TRBD1 | TRBJ1-1 | TRBV7-8 | - | CASSLARTGMNTEAFF | TGTGCCAGCAGCTTAGCACGGACAGGGATGAACACTGAAGCTTTCTTT
TRBD2 | TRBJ2-3 | TRBV11-2 | few | CASSLEVGGAHTQYF | TGTGCCAGCAGCTTAGAGGTCGGGGGGGCCCATACGCAGTATTTT
TRBD1 | TRBJ1-5 | TRBV7-2 | few | CASSFVPITQGARQPQHF | TGTGCCAGCAGCTTCGTACCCATTACACAGGGGGCTCGTCAGCCCCAGCATTTT
TRBD1 | TRBJ1-1 | TRBV19 | - | CASSTLTGTNTEAFF | TGTGCCAGTAGTACCCTGACAGGGACCAACACTGAAGCTTTCTTT
TRBD1 | TRBJ2-6 | TRBV9 | - | CASSFHRGSGANVLTF | TGTGCCAGCAGCTTCCACAGGGGTTCTGGGGCCAACGTCCTGACTTTC
- | TRBJ2-1 | TRBV10-3 | - | CAISTEVKVLYNEQFF | TGTGCCATCAGTACTGAGGTAAAGGTACTCTACAATGAGCAGTTCTTC
- | TRBJ2-6 | TRBV18 | once | CASSLAASGANVLTF | TGTGCCAGCTCACTGGCGGCCTCTGGGGCCAACGTCCTGACTTTC
- | TRBJ1-1 | TRBV11-2 | - | CASSARTNLNTEAFF | TGTGCCAGCAGCGCTAGGACAAATTTGAACACTGAAGCTTTCTTT